A selection of T cell receptor beta chains follows, all from one sample in a study of blood T cell repertoires in COVID-19. TCRdb keeps only in-frame clones here, not all; method: immunoSEQ multiplex PCR. The sample lists roughly 200,000 clones, roughly 77% occurring once. Sample: peripheral blood. The receptors derive from a woman aged 40-49 years with COVID-19, enrolled during active disease. The CDR3 runs from the conserved cysteine through the conserved F or W. The D gene is left open where the match is weak. Clone sizes are given selectively: once, few, many, or a class where the clone is expanded.

>TRBJ2-2|TRBV11-2|-|-
CASSLRKGELVAGELFF
TGTGCCAGCAGCTTACGCAAGGGGGAGTTGGTCGCCGGGGAGCTGTTTTTT
>TRBJ2-4|TRBV5-1|few|-
CASSFVPGVQGIQYF
TGCGCCAGCAGCTTCGTCCCAGGGGTCCAGGGCATTCAGTACTTC
>TRBJ1-6|TRBV4-1|-|TRBD1
CASSRQNRQGANSPLHF
TGCGCCAGCAGCCGACAAAACCGACAGGGGGCTAATTCACCCCTCCACTTT
>TRBJ1-4|TRBV5-8|-|-
CASSLGGSTGANEKLFF
TGTGCCAGCAGCTTGGGCGGCTCAACCGGAGCTAATGAAAAACTGTTTTTT
>TRBJ1-6|TRBV2|-|TRBD1
CASSATGRGSPLHF
TGTGCCAGCAGTGCGACAGGGCGAGGATCACCCCTCCACTTT
>TRBJ2-7|TRBV5-1|-|TRBD1
CASSSGGTGSPYEQYF
TGCGCCAGCAGCTCCGGGGGGACAGGGTCCCCGTACGAGCAGTACTTC
>TRBJ1-2|TRBV5-1|-|-
CASSFGSRDGYTF
TGCGCCAGCAGCTTTGGCAGCCGGGATGGCTACACCTTC
>TRBJ1-1|TRBV6-1|-|-
CASSEITLGGEAFF
TGTGCCAGCAGTGAAATCACCCTAGGGGGTGAAGCTTTCTTT
>TRBJ1-2|TRBV7-9|-|TRBD1
CASSLAGQGAWGYTF
TGTGCCAGCAGCTTAGCCGGACAGGGGGCGTGGGGCTACACCTTC
>TRBJ2-3|TRBV7-9|-|-
CASSSPEMGTDTQYF
TGTGCCAGCAGCTCCCCGGAGATGGGCACAGATACGCAGTATTTT
>TRBJ1-5|TRBV15|-|TRBD1
CATSREGTGVQPQHF
TGTGCCACCAGCAGAGAAGGGACAGGGGTTCAGCCCCAGCATTTT
>TRBJ1-2|TRBV3-1/TRBV3-2|-|-
CASSRAYGYTF
TGTGCCAGCAGCCGGGCTTATGGCTACACCTTC
>TRBJ1-1|TRBV6-5|few|TRBD1
CASSYLWTGGGTEAFF
TGTGCCAGCAGTTACCTGTGGACAGGAGGGGGGACTGAAGCTTTCTTT
>TRBJ1-2|TRBV9|-|TRBD1
CASSLRQGPEGYTF
TGTGCCAGCAGCCTAAGACAGGGACCGGAGGGCTACACCTTC
>TRBJ1-1|TRBV6-5|few|-
CASTLSLPNTEAFF
TGTGCCAGCACCCTAAGTTTGCCTAACACTGAAGCTTTCTTT
>TRBJ2-3|TRBV3-1/TRBV3-2|-|TRBD2
CASSHGASGLTDTQYF
TGTGCCAGCAGCCACGGGGCTAGCGGACTCACAGATACGCAGTATTTT
>TRBJ2-7|TRBV7-8|-|TRBD1
CASGGQGHSYEQYF
TGTGCCAGCGGCGGACAGGGGCACTCCTACGAGCAGTACTTC
>TRBJ1-2|TRBV6-5|-|-
CASRESYDMGYTF
TGTGCCAGCAGAGAGAGCTACGATATGGGCTACACCTTC
>TRBJ1-1|TRBV6-1|few|TRBD1
CASSEGRGRGPTEAFF
TGTGCCAGCAGTGAAGGTCGGGGCAGGGGGCCCACTGAAGCTTTCTTT
>TRBJ2-3|TRBV9|-|TRBD2
CASSVERSSGGRDTQYF
TGTGCCAGCAGCGTAGAGAGGTCTAGCGGGGGGCGGGATACGCAGTATTTT
>TRBJ2-2|TRBV5-3|-|TRBD2
CARSLGPSGGQNTGELFF
TGTGCCAGAAGCTTAGGGCCTAGCGGGGGGCAGAACACCGGGGAGCTGTTTTTT
>TRBJ1-1|TRBV25-1|-|TRBD1
CASTRTGVMNTEAFF
TGTGCCAGTACGCGGACAGGGGTTATGAACACTGAAGCTTTCTTT
>TRBJ2-7|TRBV2|-|-
CASTTLPSGSYF
TGTGCCAGCACCACTCTGCCTTCGGGGTCGTACTTC
>TRBJ2-2|TRBV18|-|-
CASSPGAALTGELFF
TGTGCCAGCTCACCAGGGGCAGCTCTTACCGGGGAGCTGTTTTTT
>TRBJ1-2|TRBV3-1/TRBV3-2|-|-
CASSTPMGGPGGYGYTF
TGTGCCAGCAGCACTCCGATGGGGGGGCCGGGAGGCTATGGCTACACCTTC
>TRBJ2-1|TRBV28|-|-
CASSPGTPLNEQFF
TGTGCCAGCAGTCCCGGGACTCCGTTGAATGAGCAGTTCTTC
>TRBJ2-6|TRBV19|-|-
CASSMEGAAGANVLTF
TGTGCCAGTAGTATGGAGGGGGCGGCTGGGGCCAACGTCCTGACTTTC
>TRBJ2-3|TRBV7-2|-|TRBD2
CASSLGLAGTDTQYF
TGTGCCAGCAGCTTAGGTCTAGCGGGGACAGATACGCAGTATTTT
>TRBJ1-6|TRBV20-1|-|-
CSASPHSWVKAYNSPLHF
TGCAGTGCTAGTCCCCACTCCTGGGTTAAAGCGTATAATTCACCCCTCCACTTT
>TRBJ1-5|TRBV15|-|-
CATSGKTGGEQPQHF
TGTGCCACCAGCGGCAAGACAGGCGGAGAACAGCCCCAGCATTTT
>TRBJ2-7|TRBV27|-|-
CASSQRRGEQYF
TGTGCCAGCAGTCAAAGGAGAGGTGAGCAGTACTTC
>TRBJ2-5|TRBV6-6|-|TRBD1
CASSTGTGETQYF
TGTGCCAGCAGCACCGGGACAGGGGAGACCCAGTACTTC
>TRBJ1-1|TRBV7-9|-|-
CASSPVGGKSTEAFF
TGTGCCAGCAGCCCTGTAGGGGGTAAGAGTACTGAAGCTTTCTTT
>TRBJ1-1|TRBV3-1/TRBV3-2|-|-
CASSLIWASEAFF
TGTGCCAGCAGCCTTATATGGGCATCTGAAGCTTTCTTT
>TRBJ2-3|TRBV3-1/TRBV3-2|-|TRBD1
CASSHGTGADTQYF
TGTGCCAGCAGCCATGGGACAGGGGCAGATACGCAGTATTTT
>TRBJ2-5|TRBV13|-|TRBD2
CASSLKGRSGGGRETQYF
TGTGCCAGCAGCTTAAAGGGGCGAAGCGGGGGAGGACGGGAGACCCAGTACTTC
>TRBJ1-2|TRBV27|-|-
CASNGGGYGYTF
TGTGCCAGCAACGGGGGGGGCTATGGCTACACCTTC
>TRBJ2-3|TRBV3-1/TRBV3-2|-|TRBD2
CASSQLLAGGSTDTQYF
TGTGCCAGCAGCCAACTACTAGCGGGGGGTAGCACAGATACGCAGTATTTT
>TRBJ1-2|TRBV6-5|once|-
CASSYSSQGSDYGYTF
TGTGCCAGCAGTTACTCGTCGCAGGGGTCGGACTATGGCTACACCTTC
>TRBJ1-4|TRBV5-1|-|-
CASSQTGLNEKLFF
TGCGCCAGCAGCCAAACGGGGTTAAATGAAAAACTGTTTTTT
>TRBJ1-5|TRBV6-5|many|-
CASSPWTASNQPQHF
TGTGCCAGCAGTCCCTGGACAGCCAGCAATCAGCCCCAGCATTTT
>TRBJ1-1|TRBV7-8|-|-
CASNPPGLRNTEAFF
TGTGCCAGCAACCCACCGGGACTGAGAAACACTGAAGCTTTCTTT
>TRBJ1-2|TRBV19|-|-
CASSPAGICGYTF
TGTGCCAGTAGCCCAGCAGGGATCTGTGGCTACACCTTC
>TRBJ1-2|TRBV5-6|-|-
CASSLDYYGYTF
TGTGCCAGCAGCTTGGACTACTATGGCTACACCTTC
>TRBJ1-3|TRBV25-1|once|-
CASSATDSSGNTIYF
TGTGCCAGCAGTGCAACAGACAGCTCTGGAAACACCATATATTTT
>TRBJ1-1|TRBV6-6|-|TRBD1
CASIRSGTGPFVTEAFF
TGTGCCAGCATTCGTTCCGGGACAGGCCCCTTCGTCACTGAAGCTTTCTTT
>TRBJ1-2|TRBV4-3|few|TRBD1
CASSHSPGTGADGYTF
TGCGCCAGCAGCCATTCTCCCGGGACAGGGGCGGATGGCTACACCTTC
>TRBJ2-2|TRBV5-5|-|-
CASSLGPVATGELFF
TGTGCCAGCAGCTTGGGGCCCGTAGCCACCGGGGAGCTGTTTTTT
>TRBJ1-6|TRBV4-1|-|-
CASSQDGRGGIRTRSPLHF
TGCGCCAGCAGCCAAGATGGTCGGGGAGGGATCCGAACTCGTTCACCCCTCCACTTT
>TRBJ1-4|TRBV7-2|-|-
CASSFRPEKLFF
TGTGCCAGCAGCTTTCGTCCCGAAAAACTGTTTTTT
>TRBJ2-7|TRBV7-9|-|-
CASSLPPYEQYF
TGTGCCAGCAGCCTTCCTCCCTACGAGCAGTACTTC
>TRBJ1-2|TRBV5-1|-|TRBD1
CASSQSPLTGGAGGYTF
TGCGCCAGCAGCCAGAGCCCTCTGACAGGGGGCGCAGGTGGCTACACCTTC
>TRBJ2-3|TRBV7-8|-|TRBD2
CASTRILAGTRTDTQYF
TGTGCCAGCACCAGGATTTTAGCGGGGACAAGGACAGATACGCAGTATTTT
>TRBJ1-1|TRBV10-1|-|-
CASSDPDREAFF
TGCGCCAGCAGTGATCCCGACAGGGAAGCTTTCTTT